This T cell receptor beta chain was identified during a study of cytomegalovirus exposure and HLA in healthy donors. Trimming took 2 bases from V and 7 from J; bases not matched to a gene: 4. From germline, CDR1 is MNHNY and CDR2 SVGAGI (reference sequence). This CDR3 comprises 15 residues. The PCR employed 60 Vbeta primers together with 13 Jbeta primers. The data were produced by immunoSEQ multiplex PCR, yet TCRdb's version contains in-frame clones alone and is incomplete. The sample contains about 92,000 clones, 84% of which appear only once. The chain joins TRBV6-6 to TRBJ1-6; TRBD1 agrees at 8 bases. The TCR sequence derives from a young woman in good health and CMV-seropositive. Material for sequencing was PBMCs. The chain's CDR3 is CASSYEQGVNSPLHF. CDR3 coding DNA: TGTGCCAGCAGTTACGAACAGGGGGTGAATTCACCCCTCCACTTT.